This T cell receptor beta chain was obtained from a study of T cell responses to AZD1222 COVID-19 vaccine. V lost 6 bases, J lost 7 bases, and 5 bases stayed unmatched. The CDR3 is 13 residues long. The assay was immunoSEQ multiplex PCR, and TCRdb's table has in-frame clones only and misses some. The table has about 120,000 clones, 90% seen once; the top ten hold 4.2%. V and J are TRBV12-3 or TRBV12-4 and TRBJ2-1; TRBD1 aligns across 8 bases. Sequenced here: peripheral blood, sampled 28 days after the second dose of the MenACWY control vaccine. The TCR comes from an adult who received the MenACWY meningococcal vaccine as a control. The CDR3 bases are TGTGCCAGCAGACCGAGGACAGGGAATGAGCAGTTCTTC. Amino acids: CASRPRTGNEQFF.